The present TCR beta chain was sequenced within a study of blood T cell repertoires in COVID-19. For the study at large: T cells, B-cell-depleted T cells, or PBMCs provided the cDNA or gDNA that served as material.

Germline CDR1 LGHNA, CDR2 YSLEER. V shed 0 bases and J shed 4 bases, with 12 bases lying between them. This CDR3 has 15 residues. Assay used: immunoSEQ multiplex PCR; TCRdb lists only in-frame clones, some missing. The table lists over 150,000 clones, 65% to 90% of them singletons, with roughly 9.1% in the top ten. This TCR came from a man aged 45-65 years with active or convalescent COVID-19. The V call is TRBV4-3, the J call TRBJ1-1; a possible D gene is TRBD1 (5 bases). The sequencing input was peripheral blood. The CDR3 reads CASSQDLGGFTEAFF. CDR3 nucleotide sequence: TGCGCCAGCAGCCAAGATCTCGGGGGGTTCACTGAAGCTTTCTTT.